This TCR beta chain was identified during a study of cytomegalovirus exposure and HLA in healthy donors. In the study overall: Out of 150 million to 200 million T cells, an earlier analysis found about 120 million unique TCR beta sequences in total.

Study conclusions and caveats: Among the most significant clusters, several appeared linked to common viral pathogens in a later analysis.

The CDR3 totals 13 residues. Trimming cost V 2 bases and J 6 bases, with 8 bases left between them. Germline assignment: CDR1 MGHRA and CDR2 YSYEKL. The PCR made use of 60 Vbeta and 13 Jbeta primers. The data were produced by immunoSEQ multiplex PCR, yet TCRdb's version contains in-frame clones alone and is incomplete. With under 200,000 clones in the sample, the ten largest clones hold roughly 6.7%. In the case of this clone: Its antigen is currently unknown.

The chain has TRBV4-1 and TRBJ2-4; D is ambiguous. The specimen sequenced was PBMCs. The clonotype originates from a man aged 30 to 39 in good health and CMV-seronegative. The CDR3 nucleotides read TGCGCCAGCAGCCAAATCGCGGCAAACATTCAGTACTTC. This translates into CASSQIAANIQYF.